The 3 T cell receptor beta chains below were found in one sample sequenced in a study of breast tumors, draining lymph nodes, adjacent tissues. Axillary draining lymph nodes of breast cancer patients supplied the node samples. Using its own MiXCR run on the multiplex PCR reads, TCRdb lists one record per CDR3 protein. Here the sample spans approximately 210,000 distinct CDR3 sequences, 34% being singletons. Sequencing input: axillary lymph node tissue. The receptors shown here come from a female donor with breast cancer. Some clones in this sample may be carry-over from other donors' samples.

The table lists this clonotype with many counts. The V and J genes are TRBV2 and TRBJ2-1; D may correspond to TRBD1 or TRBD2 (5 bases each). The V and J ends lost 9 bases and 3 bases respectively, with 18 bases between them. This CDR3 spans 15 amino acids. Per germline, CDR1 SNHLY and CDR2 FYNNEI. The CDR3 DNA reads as TGTGCCAGTACAGCGTCTGGGGGTTTCTACAATGAGCAGTTCTTC. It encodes CASTASGGFYNEQFF.

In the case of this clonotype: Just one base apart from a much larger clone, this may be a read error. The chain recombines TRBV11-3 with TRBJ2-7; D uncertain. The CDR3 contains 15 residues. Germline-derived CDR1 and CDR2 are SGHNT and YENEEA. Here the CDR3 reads CASSLNSGRTYGQYF. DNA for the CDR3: TGTGCCAGCAGCTTAAATTCGGGCCGAACCTACGGGCAGTACTTC.

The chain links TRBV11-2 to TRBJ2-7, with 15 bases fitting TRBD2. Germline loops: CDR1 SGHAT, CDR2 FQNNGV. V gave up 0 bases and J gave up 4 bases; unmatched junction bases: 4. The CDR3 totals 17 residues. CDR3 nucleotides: TGTGCCAGCAGCTTAGAAGCCGGGACTAGCGGGAGGTACGAGCAGTACTTC. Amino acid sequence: CASSLEAGTSGRYEQYF.